The 13 T cell receptor beta chains reported below all come from one sample, sequenced in a study of regulatory T cells in long-lasting Graves disease. As for time point: newly diagnosed GD, antithyroid drugs for less than 3 months. The TCR library was made from RNA that had been extracted from PBMCs in TRIzol. Combining iRepertoire HTBI primers with Arm-PCR of CDR3 regions, the authors built TCR beta libraries. One entry per CDR3 protein results from TCRdb running MiXCR on the multiplex PCR reads. The table shows around 250,000 distinct CDR3 sequences, with 15% to 20% occurring only once. This same sample was also part of a study on T cells in Graves' hyperthyroidism and ophthalmopathy.

The sequences come from peripheral blood mononuclear cells (PBMCs), collected at new diagnosis, from a patient treated with antithyroid drugs. The receptors shown here come from a woman under 40 with Graves disease.

This clonotype was recorded many times. This chain links TRBV7-6 with TRBJ2-7; D is possibly TRBD1 (6 bases). V gave up 2 bases and J gave up 2 bases, with 13 bases separating them. Germline V gene sequence: CDR1 SGHVS, CDR2 FNYEAQ. The CDR3 runs to 15 residues. The CDR3 DNA follows: TGTGCCAGCAGCTTATTTAGCAGGGGTCCCTACGAGCAGTACTTC. It translates to CASSLFSRGPYEQYF.

This clonotype was recorded at least ten times. J is TRBJ2-1 and V is TRBV5-1; D gene uncertain. CDR3 length: 14 amino acids. The germline V gene has CDR1 SGHRS and CDR2 YFSETQ. V was clipped by 0 bases and J by 4 bases, with 8 bases between them. The CDR3 DNA follows: TGCGCCAGCAGCTTGGACAGAGAATACAATGAGCAGTTCTTC. This encodes CASSLDREYNEQFF.

This clonotype has ten or more counts. The CDR3 coding sequence is TGTGCCAGCAGCAAGCAGGGGGTTCGGGACACTGAAGCTTTCTTT. This encodes CASSKQGVRDTEAFF. This chain joins TRBV3-1 and TRBJ1-1; 7 nucleotides line up with TRBD1. Germline assignment: CDR1 LGHDT and CDR2 YNNKEL (reference sequence). This CDR3 region has 15 residues. The trim removed 5 bases at V and 3 bases at J, leaving 9 bases unmatched.

The sample holds many counts of this clonotype. J is TRBJ1-3 and V is TRBV7-8; D remains ambiguous. Trimming shortened V by 4 bases and J by 2 bases, and 9 bases separated the two germline ends. The germline V gene has CDR1 SGHVS and CDR2 FQNEAQ. CDR3 length equals 14 residues. The CDR3 nucleotides are TGTGCCAGCAGCTACGGCGCGGCTGGAAACACCATATATTTT. This codes for CASSYGAAGNTIYF.

This clonotype was counted many times. This chain uses TRBV6-2 or TRBV6-3 with TRBJ1-1, with 9 nucleotides matching TRBD1. CDR3 length: 15 residues. Trimming took 4 bases from V and 6 from J; bases not matched to a gene: 9. Germline-derived CDR1 and CDR2 are MNHEY and SVGEGT. In DNA form, the CDR3 reads TGTGCCAGCAGTTCCGACACAGGGGGCTCCTCTGAAGCTTTCTTT. This codes for CASSSDTGGSSEAFF.

The chain couples TRBV11-2 to TRBJ2-6; 7 bases are a match to TRBD1. CDR3 size: 15 residues. V dropped 4 bases and J dropped 1; count of bases not matched to a gene: 1. Germline CDR1 and CDR2: SGHAT and FQNNGV. The CDR3 nucleotides are TGTGCCAGCAGCTCGACAGGGTCTGGGGCCAACGTCCTGACTTTC. This sequence encodes CASSSTGSGANVLTF.

At least ten counts were recorded for this clonotype. This chain uses TRBV18 with TRBJ2-7; D remains ambiguous. Between the trimmed V and J ends, which lost 1 base and 2 bases, there was a span of 15 bases. Germline CDR1 reads KGHSH; CDR2 reads LQKENI. There are 16 residues in the CDR3. The DNA for the CDR3 is TGTGCCAGCTCACCACAGTCAACCGCCCCAACCTACGAGCAGTACTTC. Its translation: CASSPQSTAPTYEQYF.

The chain uses TRBV7-9 and TRBJ2-3, with 15 positions matching TRBD2. The CDR3 is 15 amino acids. CDR1 is SEHNR, CDR2 FQNEAQ, per germline (reference sequence). Losses at the gene ends were 8 bases for V and 6 bases for J; bases not matched to a gene: 6. The CDR3 protein is CASSGLAGGVDTQYF. The DNA for the CDR3 is TGTGCCAGCTCCGGACTAGCGGGAGGGGTCGATACGCAGTATTTT.

This clonotype was seen ten or more times. V and J are TRBV12-3 or TRBV12-4 and TRBJ2-1, with TRBD2 matching 12 bases. The ends lost 5 bases at V and 2 bases at J; junction bases unmatched: 7. This CDR3 spans 17 amino acids. The CDR3 is CASSLASGGGPYNEQFF. The DNA for the CDR3 is TGTGCCAGCAGTCTCGCTAGCGGGGGGGGCCCCTACAATGAGCAGTTCTTC.

This clonotype has at least ten counts. The V and J genes are TRBV2 and TRBJ1-2; possibly TRBD1 for D (5 bases). V lost 3 bases and J lost 4, with 12 bases in between. The CDR3 runs 14 residues. Germline V gene lookup returns CDR1 SNHLY and CDR2 FYNNEI. The CDR3 bases are TGTGCCAGCAGTGACACGGGGCACCGCTATGGCTACACCTTC. It yields the protein CASSDTGHRYGYTF.

The chain has TRBV6-1 and TRBJ1-5; weak D call: TRBD1 (5 bases). Deletions cut 4 bases from V and 4 bases from J, with 29 bases between. Germline V gives CDR1 MNHNS, CDR2 SASEGT. This CDR3 contains 20 residues. The CDR3: CASSGEGSRGWGTENQPQHF. As DNA, the CDR3 is TGTGCCAGCAGTGGAGAAGGGTCAAGGGGATGGGGCACCGAAAATCAGCCCCAGCATTTT.

At least ten counts were recorded for this clonotype. The rearrangement uses TRBV20-1 and TRBJ2-7; 8 bases map to TRBD2. CDR1 is DFQATT and CDR2 is SNEGSKA in the germline V gene (reference sequence). This CDR3 comprises 12 residues. After removal of 5 bases from V and 5 bases from J, the junction contained 5 bases not matched to a gene. This chain's CDR3 is CSAHPGGNEQYF. The DNA of the CDR3 is TGCAGTGCTCATCCGGGGGGGAACGAGCAGTACTTC.

The chain recombines TRBV20-1 with TRBJ1-1; D may be TRBD1 (6 bases). CDR1 is DFQATT and CDR2 is SNEGSKA in the germline V gene (reference sequence). This CDR3 is 16 amino acids long. V lost 0 bases to trimming and J lost 2 bases, with 16 bases between them. Written as DNA, the CDR3 is TGCAGTGCTAGAGACCCGCGGGGGGGCGTAAACACTGAAGCTTTCTTT. Its translation is CSARDPRGGVNTEAFF.